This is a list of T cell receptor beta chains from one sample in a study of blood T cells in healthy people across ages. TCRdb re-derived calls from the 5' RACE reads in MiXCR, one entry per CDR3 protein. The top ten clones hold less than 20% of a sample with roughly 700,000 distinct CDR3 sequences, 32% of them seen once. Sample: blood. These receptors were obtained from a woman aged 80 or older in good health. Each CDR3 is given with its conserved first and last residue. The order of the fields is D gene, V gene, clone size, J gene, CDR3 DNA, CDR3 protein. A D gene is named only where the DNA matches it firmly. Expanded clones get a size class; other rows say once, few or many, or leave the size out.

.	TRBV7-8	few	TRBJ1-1	TGTGCCAGCAGCTTCGGGAGGGCTAATCGAGCTTTCTTT	CASSFGRANRAFF
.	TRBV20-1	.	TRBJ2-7	TGCAGTGCCGGCATCCGCTACGAGCAGTACTTC	CSAGIRYEQYF
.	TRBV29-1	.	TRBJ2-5	TGCAGCGGAGAGGAGGCCCAAGAGACCCAGTACTTC	CSGEEAQETQYF
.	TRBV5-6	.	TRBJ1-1	TGTGCCAGCAGCCGACAGGACCGGATTGCGGCTGAAGCTTTCTTT	CASSRQDRIAAEAFF
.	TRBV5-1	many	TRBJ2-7	TGCGCCAGCAGCTTTGCCGGGTCAACCTGGGAGCAGTACTTC	CASSFAGSTWEQYF
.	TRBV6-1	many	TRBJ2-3	TGTGCCAGCAGTGAAGCGGGGGGGCCATCGGATACGCAGTATTTT	CASSEAGGPSDTQYF
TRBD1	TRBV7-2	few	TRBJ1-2	TGTGCCAGCAGCCCAACCGGGACAGGGTCGGGCTACACCTTC	CASSPTGTGSGYTF
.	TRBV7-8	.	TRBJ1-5	TGTGCCAGCAGCTCCGCGGCCGTAAAGAGCAATCAGCCCCAGCATTTT	CASSSAAVKSNQPQHF
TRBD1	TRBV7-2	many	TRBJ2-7	TGTGCCAGCAGCTCTCGACAGGGAAGTTCCTACGAGCAGTACTTC	CASSSRQGSSYEQYF
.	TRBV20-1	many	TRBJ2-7	TGCAGTGCTAGTAAGGCAGGGTTAGAGCAGTACTTC	CSASKAGLEQYF
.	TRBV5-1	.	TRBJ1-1	TGCGCCAGCAGCCGGGAGTCGGTATCAGGCACTGAAGCTTTCTTT	CASSRESVSGTEAFF
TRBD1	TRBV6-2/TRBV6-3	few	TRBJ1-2	TGTGCCAGCAGAGGGACAGGGGATAACTATGGCTACACCTTC	CASRGTGDNYGYTF
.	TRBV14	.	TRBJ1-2	TGTGCCAGCAGCCAAGATCTTGCGGACCCTTATGGCTACACCTTC	CASSQDLADPYGYTF
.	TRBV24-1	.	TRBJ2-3	TGTGCCACCAGTGGGACAGACGCAGATACGCAGTATTTT	CATSGTDADTQYF
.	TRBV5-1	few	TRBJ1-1	TGCGCCAGCAGCTTGGAGGGTTTTGAAGCTTTCTTT	CASSLEGFEAFF
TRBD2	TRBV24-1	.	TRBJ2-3	TGTGCCACCAGTGACGAAAGCGGGGGCGCAGATACGCAGTATTTT	CATSDESGGADTQYF